The present T cell receptor beta chain was sequenced within a study of identical twins. TCRdb redid the calling of the 5' RACE reads with MiXCR, one entry per CDR3 protein. Among about 240,000 distinct CDR3 sequences, approximately 11% were seen once, and the ten largest hold 4%. This clonotype was recorded many times. The antigen remains undetermined. In every case, the donor was a healthy Caucasian. This CDR3 has 14 amino acids. Germline CDR1 reads SGHRS; CDR2 reads YFSETQ. V lost 0 bases and J lost 7, with 14 bases in between. Findings and limits, study-wide: The same donors were not followed; conclusions instead depended on cross-sectional statistical analysis.

These records were also assigned to another study, of yellow fever vaccine responses in identical twins.

This clonotype was obtained from a woman aged 18-29 years in good health. V usage is TRBV5-1 and J usage is TRBJ2-7; the D gene is possibly TRBD2 (5 bases). The sample was memory (CD45RO+) T cells sorted from blood. CDR3 protein: CASSLAPGYGEQYF. CDR3 in DNA: TGCGCCAGCAGCTTGGCCCCGGGGTATGGAGAGCAGTACTTC.